This T cell receptor beta chain was documented in a study of T cell changes during pregnancy in multiple sclerosis. The V end lost 6 bases, the J end lost 7 bases, and 19 bases lay between the germline ends. This CDR3 is 15 amino acids long. Germline V gene data show CDR1 as LGHNA and CDR2 as YNFKEQ. Measured with immunoSEQ multiplex PCR; TCRdb has only the in-frame clones, and not every one. The data contain some 110,000 clones, 80% to 95% of them singletons. The receptor's source is a female donor with multiple sclerosis, enrolled in a pregnancy study. This specimen consisted of peripheral blood, obtained in the third trimester of pregnancy. V gene TRBV4-2 combines with J gene TRBJ2-1; a possible D gene is TRBD2 (7 bases). This chain's CDR3 is CASSPGRTAGNEQFF. CDR3 nucleotide sequence: TGTGCCAGCAGTCCAGGTAGGACAGCGGGAAATGAGCAGTTCTTC.